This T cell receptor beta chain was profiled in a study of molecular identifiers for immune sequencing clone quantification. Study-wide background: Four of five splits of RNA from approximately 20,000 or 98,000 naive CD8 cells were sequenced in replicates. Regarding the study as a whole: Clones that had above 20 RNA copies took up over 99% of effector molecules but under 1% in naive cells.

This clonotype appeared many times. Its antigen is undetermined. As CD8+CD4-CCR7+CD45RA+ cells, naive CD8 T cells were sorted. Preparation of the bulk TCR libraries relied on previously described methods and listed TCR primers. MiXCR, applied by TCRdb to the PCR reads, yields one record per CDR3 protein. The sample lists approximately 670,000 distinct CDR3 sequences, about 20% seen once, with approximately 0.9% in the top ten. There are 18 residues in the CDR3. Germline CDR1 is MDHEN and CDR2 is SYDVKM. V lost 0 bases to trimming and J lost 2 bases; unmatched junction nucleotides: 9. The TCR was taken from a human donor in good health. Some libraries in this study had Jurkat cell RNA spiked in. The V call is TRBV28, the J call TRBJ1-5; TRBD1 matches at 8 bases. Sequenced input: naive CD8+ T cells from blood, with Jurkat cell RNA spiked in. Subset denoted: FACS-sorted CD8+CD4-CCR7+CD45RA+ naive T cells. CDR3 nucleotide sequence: TGTGCCAGCAGTTTATGGGGGACAGGAGACGTGGGCAATCAGCCCCAGCATTTT. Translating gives CASSLWGTGDVGNQPQHF.